Listed here is a single TCR beta chain. The record originates from a study of blood T cell repertoires in COVID-19. About the research overall: Samples of COVID-19 (acute and convalescent) were obtained from the United States, Italy and Spain. T cells, B-cell-depleted T cells, or PBMCs provided the cDNA or gDNA that served as material.

This CDR3 is built from 15 residues. The trim removed 4 bases at V and 4 bases at J, leaving 7 bases unmatched. Germline values: CDR1 SNHLY, CDR2 FYNNEI. Methods used by the authors: Reference gene primer amplification gave nucleated cell count estimates. Assay used: immunoSEQ multiplex PCR; TCRdb lists only in-frame clones, some missing. V and J calls and clone size come straight from that table; D and trimming were deduced from the DNA. The sample lists some 120,000 clones, roughly 84% seen once, with 0.83% in the top ten. Sequenced material: peripheral blood. This TCR was recovered from a woman between 65 and 79 years old with acute or convalescent COVID-19. The V gene is TRBV2, the J gene TRBJ2-7; 10 nucleotides align to TRBD1. Here the CDR3 reads CASSVDRGHGYEQYF. The CDR3 nucleotides read TGTGCCAGCAGTGTAGACAGGGGGCACGGTTACGAGCAGTACTTC.